Following are 29 T cell receptor beta chains from one sample sequenced in a study of blood T cells in healthy people across ages. It was with a sample-barcoded 5' primer and a J-beta primer mix that a second PCR of roughly 7 to 12 cycles was run. TCRdb analysed the 5' RACE reads with MiXCR anew, one entry per CDR3 protein. This table has about 1.5 million distinct CDR3 sequences, about 45% appearing once. Sequenced sample: blood. The receptors shown here come from a woman aged 18-35 years in good health.

The chain uses TRBV7-9 and TRBJ1-1, with TRBD1 identical over 7 bases. J lost 8 bases, V lost 4 bases, and 4 bases had no gene match. Germline lookup yields CDR1 SEHNR and CDR2 FQNEAQ (reference sequence). The CDR3 extends over 12 amino acids. CDR3 residues: CASSSLDREAFF. The DNA of the CDR3 is TGTGCCAGCAGCTCCCTGGACAGGGAAGCTTTCTTT.

This chain uses TRBV7-2 with TRBJ2-1; maybe TRBD1 (6 bases). The CDR3 is 14 residues long. Trimming left V 5 bases short and J 5 bases short, with 13 bases between. CDR1 is SGHTA and CDR2 is FQGNSA in the germline V gene. The CDR3 loop is CASSPSRGNNEQFF. The CDR3 region has the DNA TGTGCCAGCAGCCCGAGCAGGGGCAACAATGAGCAGTTCTTC.

The CDR3 reads CSVPGQWTEAFF. The DNA of the CDR3 is TGCAGTGTGCCGGGGCAGTGGACTGAAGCTTTCTTT. The gene calls are TRBV29-1 and TRBJ1-1, with a tentative D call TRBD1 (5 bases). This CDR3 contains 12 residues. Germline V lookup: CDR1 SQVTM, CDR2 ANQGSEA. The full variable domain, in which reference TRBV29-1 and TRBJ1-1 provide the parts outside the CDR3, is SAVISQKPSRDICQRGTSLTIQCQVDSQVTMMFWYRQQPGQSLTLIATANQGSEATYESGFVIDKFPISRPNLTFSTLTVSNMSPEDSSIYLCSVPGQWTEAFFGQGTRLTVV.

In nucleotides, the CDR3 is TGTGCCAGCAGCCCCCGTAGCGGTCTCTACAATGAGCAGTTCTTC. Encoded protein: CASSPRSGLYNEQFF. The chain couples TRBV7-3 to TRBJ2-1; perhaps TRBD2 as D (6 bases). The germline gives CDR1 SGHTA, CDR2 FQGTGA. The CDR3 totals 15 residues. V lost 5 bases and J 3 bases, leaving 14 bases between the germline ends.

This clonotype occurred many times. The rearrangement uses TRBV4-1 and TRBJ2-7; D gene unclear. Per germline, CDR1 MGHRA and CDR2 YSYEKL. The length of the CDR3 is 13 residues. Trimming stripped 3 bases from V and 3 bases from J, with 9 bases between. The CDR3 loop reads CASSQTSDYEQYF. The CDR3 DNA follows: TGCGCCAGCAGCCAGACGTCGGACTACGAGCAGTACTTC.

The gene calls are TRBV7-2 and TRBJ2-3; tentatively, D is TRBD2 (5 bases). CDR1 and CDR2 from the germline V gene are SGHTA and FQGNSA. This CDR3 comprises 15 residues. Trimming removed 2 bases from V and 2 bases from J, with 11 bases in between. CDR3 region: CASSLSGVPTDTQYF. The CDR3 bases are TGTGCCAGCAGCTTAAGCGGTGTCCCCACAGATACGCAGTATTTT.

The chain carries TRBV4-1 and TRBJ2-7, with 8 positions matching TRBD1. V dropped 0 bases and J dropped 4; count of bases not matched to a gene: 8. CDR1 MGHRA and CDR2 YSYEKL come from the germline V gene. The CDR3 totals 16 residues. CDR3 region: CASSQERRQGRYEQYF. CDR3 DNA sequence: TGCGCCAGCAGCCAAGAAAGGCGACAGGGGCGGTACGAGCAGTACTTC.

The chain employs TRBV29-1 and TRBJ2-1, with 7 nucleotides matching TRBD2. V dropped 4 bases and J dropped 7; count of bases not matched to a gene: 4. Germline CDR1 SQVTM, CDR2 ANQGSEA. The CDR3 has 12 residues. The CDR3 DNA is TGCAGCGTTGTGGGTAGCGGGAATGAGCAGTTCTTC. Translation: CSVVGSGNEQFF.

This clonotype was picked up a small number of times. This sequence joins TRBV15 and TRBJ2-3; D possibly corresponds to TRBD2 (6 bases). The CDR3 is 14 amino acids. The V gene lost 0 bases and the J gene lost 11 bases, with 15 bases spanning the gap. Germline CDR1 reads LNHNV; CDR2 reads YYDKDF (reference sequence). Here the CDR3 DNA reads TGTGCCACCAGCAGAGATCGGGGACTTTTGGGGCAGTATTTT. This sequence encodes CATSRDRGLLGQYF.

The chain combines TRBV5-4 with TRBJ2-7; perhaps TRBD1 as D (6 bases). The J call may be wrong; the DNA end is better matched by TRBJ2-4. Per the germline V gene, CDR1 is SGHNT and CDR2 is YYREEE (reference sequence). The CDR3 consists of 18 residues. This chain's CDR3 is CASSSRDILSGAKNIQYF. CDR3 bases: TGTGCCAGCAGCTCCCGGGACATCCTTTCCGGGGCCAAAAACATTCAGTACTTC.

The chain couples TRBV20-1 to TRBJ2-1; D is undetermined. The CDR3 has 12 residues. The germline V and J ends were trimmed by 3 bases and 7 bases, with 10 bases remaining between them. CDR1 and CDR2 from the germline V gene are DFQATT and SNEGSKA (reference sequence). The CDR3 coding sequence is TGCAGTGCTAGTGGCGAGAATAATGAGCAGTTCTTC. Translation gives CSASGENNEQFF.

The V gene is TRBV5-4, the J gene TRBJ2-7; the match to TRBD2 covers 9 bases. V gave up 2 bases and J gave up 4 bases; unmatched junction bases: 10. This CDR3 is built from 16 residues. Germline loops: CDR1 SGHNT, CDR2 YYREEE (reference sequence). CDR3 sequence: CASSFGSGRRVYEQYF. CDR3 in DNA: TGTGCCAGCAGCTTCGGGAGCGGGAGGCGGGTATACGAGCAGTACTTC.

This chain joins TRBV7-9 and TRBJ1-2; perhaps TRBD1 as D (5 bases). Germline CDR1 is SEHNR and CDR2 is FQNEAQ (reference sequence). V lost 3 bases, J lost 5 bases, and 19 bases lay in between. The CDR3 length is 16 residues. CDR3 bases: TGTGCCAGCAGCTTCCACCGTGGGGACGGCTTATATGGCTACACCTTC. As protein: CASSFHRGDGLYGYTF.

The count of this clonotype is one. This CDR3 is CASSLGGSEQETQFF. CDR3 nucleotide sequence: TGTGCCAGCAGCTTAGGGGGTAGTGAGCAAGAGACCCAGTTCTTC. The genes are TRBV7-2 and TRBJ2-1, with D hard to call. This CDR3 has 15 amino acids. V lost 1 base to trimming and J lost 13 bases, with 20 bases between them. Per germline, CDR1 SGHTA and CDR2 FQGNSA.

The chain employs TRBV20-1 and TRBJ2-1; D unresolved. Germline V gene data show CDR1 as DFQATT and CDR2 as SNEGSKA (reference sequence). Trimming took off 3 bases at V and 10 bases at J, with 13 bases between the two ends. This CDR3 has 12 amino acids. The CDR3 bases are TGCAGTGCTAGCAGAGGATTGGGGGAGCAGTTCTTC. Translated, it gives CSASRGLGEQFF.

The V and J genes are TRBV6-2 or TRBV6-3 and TRBJ1-2; 7 nucleotides agree with TRBD1. CDR1 is MNHEY, CDR2 SVGEGT, per germline. Trimming cost V 2 bases and J 6 bases; bases outside gene matches: 9. The CDR3 has 15 residues. CDR3 sequence: CASSYPQTGNHGYTF. In DNA form, the CDR3 reads TGTGCCAGCAGTTACCCCCAGACAGGGAATCATGGCTACACCTTC.

The chain uses TRBV11-2 and TRBJ2-1, with D perhaps TRBD1 or TRBD2 (5 bases each). The J call may not be correct, given that the DNA end is closer to TRBJ2-7. This CDR3 comprises 16 residues. In germline, CDR1 is SGHAT, CDR2 FQNNGV. CDR3 sequence (DNA): TGTGCCAGCAGCTTAGAACGGGGACGGAATTACAATGAGCAGTACTTC. Its translation is CASSLERGRNYNEQYF.

The chain links TRBV7-9 to TRBJ1-3, with D possibly TRBD1 on 5 matching bases. The CDR3 contains 16 residues. Germline CDR1 reads SEHNR; CDR2 reads FQNEAQ (reference sequence). Between the trimmed V and J ends, which lost 4 bases and 0 bases, there was a span of 13 bases. The CDR3: CASSSTRQISGNTIYF. In DNA, the CDR3 is TGTGCCAGCAGCTCTACCCGACAGATCTCTGGAAACACCATATATTTT.

This rearrangement joins TRBV6-6 to TRBJ1-5; no definite D call. V was pared by 0 bases and J by 6 bases, with 9 bases between. Germline CDR1 MNHNY, CDR2 SVGAGI (reference sequence). CDR3 length equals 14 residues. The DNA of the CDR3 is TGTGCCAGCAGTTACTCCGGGGTCAGTCAGCCCCAGCATTTT. It specifies CASSYSGVSQPQHF.

The sample holds a few counts of this clonotype. The chain combines TRBV7-2 with TRBJ1-2; D not resolved. Germline CDR1 and CDR2: SGHTA and FQGNSA. Trimming stripped 5 bases from V and 8 bases from J, with 15 bases between. The CDR3 consists of 13 residues. The CDR3 nucleotides read TGTGCCAGCAGCCCCCCAGGACTTTGGGGCTACACCTTC. Translation: CASSPPGLWGYTF. The full variable domain, in which reference TRBV7-2 and TRBJ1-2 provide the parts outside the CDR3, is GAGVSQSPSNKVTEKGKDVELRCDPISGHTALYWYRQSLGQGLEFLIYFQGNSAPDKSGLPSDRFSAERTGGSVSTLTIQRTQQEDSAVYLCASSPPGLWGYTFGSGTRLTVV.

The chain uses TRBV20-1 and TRBJ2-1; D unresolved. The J call may be wrong; the DNA end is better matched by TRBJ2-7. In germline, CDR1 is DFQATT, CDR2 SNEGSKA (reference sequence). CDR3 length equals 11 residues. The CDR3 nucleotides are TGCAGTGCCCAAGTTTACAATGAGCAGTACTTC. Residues: CSAQVYNEQYF.

The chain is built from TRBV29-1 and TRBJ2-1; TRBD1 matches 8 bases. The CDR3 runs to 13 residues. V lost 6 bases to trimming and J lost 3 bases; unmatched junction nucleotides: 4. Germline CDR1 is SQVTM and CDR2 is ANQGSEA. CDR3 loop: CSVRGLFYNEQFF. DNA for the CDR3: TGCAGCGTCAGGGGGCTTTTCTACAATGAGCAGTTCTTC.

This clonotype is a singleton in its sample. The chain links TRBV10-3 to TRBJ1-2; D is unclear. The CDR3 contains 18 residues. Trimming removed 2 bases from V and 0 bases from J, with 19 bases in between. The germline CDR1 and CDR2 sequences are ENHRY and SYGVKD. The DNA of the CDR3 is TGTGCCATCAGTGAGATGAGTGGGATCCCGGCTGCTAACTATGGCTACACCTTC. It yields the protein CAISEMSGIPAANYGYTF.

The chain combines TRBV6-2 or TRBV6-3 with TRBJ1-1; 9 bases are a match to TRBD1. The trim removed 6 bases at V and 3 bases at J, leaving 8 bases unmatched. The CDR3 is made up of 15 amino acids. The germline V gene has CDR1 MNHEY and CDR2 SVGEGT. The CDR3 DNA follows: TGTGCCAGCAGGAGACGGGACAGGGATTACACTGAAGCTTTCTTT. Translation gives CASRRRDRDYTEAFF.

This chain joins TRBV7-9 and TRBJ2-7; D is undetermined. From germline, CDR1 is SEHNR and CDR2 FQNEAQ (reference sequence). V lost 4 bases and J lost 4, with 17 bases in between. The CDR3 covers 15 residues. The CDR3 DNA sequence: TGTGCCAGCAGCTCGAACCACGGAAGCACTTACGAGCAGTACTTC. This sequence encodes CASSSNHGSTYEQYF.

The sample holds a few counts of this clonotype. CDR3 coding DNA: TGTGCCAGTAGTAGCTCAGGGGGGGATCAGCCCCAGCATTTT. It codes for CASSSSGGDQPQHF. The gene calls are TRBV19 and TRBJ1-5; TRBD1 aligns across 7 bases. With V trimmed by 4 bases and J by 5 bases, 5 bases remained unmatched. Germline CDR1 LNHDA, CDR2 SQIVND (reference sequence). There are 14 residues in the CDR3.

The rearrangement links TRBV6-5 to TRBJ2-3; 8 positions agree with TRBD1. The ends lost 8 bases at V and 0 bases at J; junction bases unmatched: 7. The CDR3 has 15 amino acids. Germline V CDR1 and CDR2: MNHEY, SVGAGI. CDR3 in amino acids: CASAPGTGSTDTQYF. CDR3 DNA: TGTGCCAGCGCCCCCGGGACAGGCAGCACAGATACGCAGTATTTT.

The CDR3 region is CATSDLPKTGSVDEQFF. The CDR3 nucleotides are TGTGCCACCAGTGATTTACCTAAGACAGGCTCCGTCGATGAGCAGTTCTTC. The rearrangement links TRBV24-1 to TRBJ2-1, with a weak D call TRBD1 (6 bases). V lost 1 base and J lost 8, with 20 bases in between. The CDR3 consists of 17 residues. Germline CDR1 KGHDR, CDR2 SFDVKD.

This clonotype was detected only a few times. This chain uses TRBV7-2 with TRBJ1-2; 10 bases align to TRBD1. Germline loops: CDR1 SGHTA, CDR2 FQGNSA. The length of the CDR3 is 16 residues. V shed 2 bases, J shed 0 bases, and the junction held 3 bases outside the gene matches. The CDR3 loop reads CASSLLGTGANYGYTF. The CDR3 DNA is TGTGCCAGCAGCTTATTGGGGACAGGGGCTAACTATGGCTACACCTTC.